This entry is about one T cell receptor beta chain. These data come from a study of T cell changes during pregnancy in multiple sclerosis. Measured with immunoSEQ multiplex PCR; TCRdb has only the in-frame clones, and not every one. The sample carries approximately 80,000 clones, 80% to 95% recorded once. Germline CDR1 and CDR2: SGDLS and YYNGEE. The V and J ends lost 4 bases and 6 bases respectively, with 14 bases between them. This CDR3 has 13 amino acids. The chain uses TRBV9 and TRBJ2-7; TRBD2 might be the D (6 bases). The starting material was peripheral blood, obtained in the second trimester of pregnancy. The receptor comes from a female donor in good health, enrolled as a control in a pregnancy study. The CDR3 DNA follows: TGTGCCAGCAGCAGCAGGGAGGTGGGCGAGCAGTACTTC. Its translation is CASSSREVGEQYF. The full variable domain, with the rest looked up from reference TRBV9 and TRBJ2-7, is DSGVTQTPKHLITATGQRVTLRCSPRSGDLSVYWYQQSLDQGLQFLIQYYNGEERAKGNILERFSAQQFPDLHSELNLSSLELGDSALYFCASSSREVGEQYFGPGTRLTVT.